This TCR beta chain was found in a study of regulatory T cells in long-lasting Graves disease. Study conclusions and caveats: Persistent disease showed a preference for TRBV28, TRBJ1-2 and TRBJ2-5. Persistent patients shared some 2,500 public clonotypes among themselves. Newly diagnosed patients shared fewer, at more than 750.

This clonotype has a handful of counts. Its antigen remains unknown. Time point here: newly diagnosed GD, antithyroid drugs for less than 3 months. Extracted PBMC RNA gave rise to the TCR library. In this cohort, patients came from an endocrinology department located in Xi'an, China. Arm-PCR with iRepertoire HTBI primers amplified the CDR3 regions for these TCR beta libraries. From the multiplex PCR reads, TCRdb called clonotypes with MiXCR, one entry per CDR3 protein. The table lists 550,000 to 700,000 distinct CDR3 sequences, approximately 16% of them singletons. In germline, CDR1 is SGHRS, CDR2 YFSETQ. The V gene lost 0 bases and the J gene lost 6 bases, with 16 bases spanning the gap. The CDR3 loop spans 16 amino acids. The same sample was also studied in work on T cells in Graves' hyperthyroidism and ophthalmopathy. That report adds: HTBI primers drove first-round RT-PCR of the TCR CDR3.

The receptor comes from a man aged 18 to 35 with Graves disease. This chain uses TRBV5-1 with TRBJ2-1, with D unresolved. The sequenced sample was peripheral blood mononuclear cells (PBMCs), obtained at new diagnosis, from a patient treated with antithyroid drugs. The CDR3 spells CASSLGTGLGFNEQFF. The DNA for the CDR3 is TGCGCCAGCAGCTTGGGAACCGGGCTAGGGTTCAATGAGCAGTTCTTC.